This T cell receptor beta chain was recorded in a study of human T cells and chemical hapten exposure. TCRdb re-analysed the RACE reads in MiXCR, keeping a single row per CDR3 protein. The sample carries under 300,000 distinct CDR3 sequences, just under 8% recorded once. The time point: pre-sensitization, week 0. Treatment indicated: therapeutic diphenylcyclopropenone sensitization with weekly scalp DPC. This CDR3 has 15 residues. V shed 3 bases and J shed 7 bases, with 16 bases lying between them. The germline CDR1 and CDR2 sequences are DFQATT and SNEGSKA (reference sequence). This clonotype turned up a few times.

The receptor was derived from a man between 18 and 35 years old with alopecia areata. Some clones in this sample may be carry-over from other donors' samples. Sample: whole blood, taken in connection with sensitization to the hapten diphenylcyclopropenone (DPC). The rearrangement links TRBV20-1 to TRBJ1-6, with D possibly being TRBD1 (5 bases). The chain's CDR3 is CSARPYGAGNSPLHF. CDR3 nucleotides: TGCAGTGCTAGGCCCTATGGGGCTGGGAATTCACCCCTCCACTTT.